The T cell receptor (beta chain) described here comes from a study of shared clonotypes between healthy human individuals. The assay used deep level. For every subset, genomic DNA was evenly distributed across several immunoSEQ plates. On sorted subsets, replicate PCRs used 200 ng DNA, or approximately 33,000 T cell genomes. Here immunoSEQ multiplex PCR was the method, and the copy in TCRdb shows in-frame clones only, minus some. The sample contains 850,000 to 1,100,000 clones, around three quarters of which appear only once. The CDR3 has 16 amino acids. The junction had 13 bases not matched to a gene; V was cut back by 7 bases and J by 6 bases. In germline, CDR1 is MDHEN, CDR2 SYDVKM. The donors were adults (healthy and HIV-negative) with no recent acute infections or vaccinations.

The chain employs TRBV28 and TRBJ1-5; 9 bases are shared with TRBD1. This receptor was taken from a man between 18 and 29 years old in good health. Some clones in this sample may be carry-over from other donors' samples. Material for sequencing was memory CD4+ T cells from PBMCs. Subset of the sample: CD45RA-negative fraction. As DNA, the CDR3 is TGTGCCAGCAAGGGACGGGACAGGGATTTATTTCAGCCCCAGCATTTT. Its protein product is CASKGRDRDLFQPQHF.